The 28 T cell receptor beta chains presented below share a single source sample, sequenced in a study of post-analysis software for immune sequencing data. Study results and caveats: TRBV5-6, TRBV5-1 and TRBV20-1 belonged to a set of roughly 5 TRBV segments that were more frequent in patients than controls.

These TCRs are of unknown antigen specificity. Tagging with unique molecular identifiers was a feature of the TCR beta cDNA libraries. TCRdb independently ran MiXCR on the PCR reads; one entry per CDR3 protein. The sample carries 740,000 or so distinct CDR3 sequences, about 53% recorded once. Material: blood. These receptors originate from a girl aged 10 to 17 with multiple sclerosis.

This clonotype showed up just once. The genes are TRBV25-1 and TRBJ2-1, with 9 positions matching TRBD2. In germline, CDR1 is MGHDK, CDR2 SYGVNS. The V and J ends lost 3 bases and 9 bases, in that order; junction bases with no gene match: 15. This CDR3 comprises 17 residues. The CDR3 nucleotides are TGTGCCAGCAGTGAGGGGGCTAGCGGGAACCGAAGGGGTGAGCAGTTCTTC. Protein product: CASSEGASGNRRGEQFF.

This clonotype was seen a few times. The chain carries TRBV20-1 and TRBJ2-3; D is undetermined. This CDR3 region has 11 residues. Germline V gene sequence: CDR1 DFQATT, CDR2 SNEGSKA (reference sequence). The V gene lost 0 bases and the J gene lost 6 bases, with 4 bases spanning the gap. The CDR3 is CSARDLDTQYF. The CDR3 region has the DNA TGCAGTGCTAGAGATCTCGATACGCAGTATTTT.

In this sample, this clonotype turned up a few times. J is TRBJ2-7 and V is TRBV29-1; D perhaps matches TRBD1 (5 bases). Trimming left V 4 bases short and J 0 bases short, with 13 bases between. There are 14 residues in the CDR3. In germline, CDR1 is SQVTM, CDR2 ANQGSEA. CDR3 nucleotide sequence: TGCAGCGTTGTTGGCAGAGACAGCTCCTACGAGCAGTACTTC. This codes for CSVVGRDSSYEQYF.

This clonotype occurred a few times. This chain uses TRBV4-1 with TRBJ1-2; D gene unclear. The ends were cut back, 0 bases at V and 0 bases at J, with 11 bases in the middle. The CDR3 covers 16 residues. Looked up from germline, CDR1 is MGHRA and CDR2 is YSYEKL. CDR3 region: CASSQDPGLANYGYTF. For the CDR3, the DNA is TGCGCCAGCAGCCAAGATCCCGGGCTAGCTAACTATGGCTACACCTTC.

This chain links TRBV12-3 or TRBV12-4 with TRBJ2-3; no reliable D call. The CDR3 is made up of 12 amino acids. V was clipped by 7 bases and J by 2 bases, with 7 bases between them. The CDR3, as DNA: TGTGCCAGCACGCGGAACACAGATACGCAGTATTTT. Its translation: CASTRNTDTQYF.

With respect to this clonotype: Its ends do not fully match the called genes, so a read error is possible. The chain recombines TRBV2 with TRBJ1-2; 8 bases are shared with TRBD1. CDR1 and CDR2 (germline): SNHLY, FYNNEI. The CDR3 is made up of 17 amino acids. CDR3 nucleotides: TGTGCCAGCAGCGAAGATTTCCCCGGACAGGGCGTCTATGGCTACACCTTC. This sequence encodes CASSEDFPGQGVYGYTF.

This clonotype was seen once. The V gene is TRBV27, the J gene TRBJ2-5; 9 bases fit TRBD2. The CDR3 has 15 residues. The junction had 7 bases not matched to a gene; V was cut back by 6 bases and J by 2 bases. The germline CDR1 and CDR2 sequences are MNHEY and SMNVEV (reference sequence). The CDR3 spells CASRWLAGEQETQYF. CDR3 sequence (DNA): TGTGCCAGCAGATGGTTAGCGGGGGAACAAGAGACCCAGTACTTC.

The chain couples TRBV10-3 to TRBJ2-7; D gene uncertain. Deletions cut 5 bases from V and 5 bases from J, with 16 bases between. In germline, CDR1 is ENHRY, CDR2 SYGVKD. The CDR3 sequence is 14 residues long. The CDR3 here is CAISSGLIPDEQYF. CDR3 coding DNA: TGTGCCATCAGTAGTGGGTTGATACCTGACGAGCAGTACTTC.

Remarks on this clonotype: One end of the junction fails to match germline, which may point to a read error. The chain carries TRBV5-1 and TRBJ2-7; 8 positions match TRBD1. Germline V lookup: CDR1 SGHRS, CDR2 YFSETQ. This CDR3 spans 13 amino acids. The chain's CDR3 is CPSSSPDRDEQYF. The CDR3 region has the DNA TGCCCCAGCAGCTCGCCGGACAGGGACGAGCAGTACTTC. Complete variable domain (other parts from reference TRBV5-1 and TRBJ2-7): KAGVTQTPRYLIKTRGQQVTLSCSPISGHRSVSWYQQTPGQGLQFLFEYFSETQRNKGNFPGRFSGRQFSNSRSEMNVSTLELGDSALYLCPSSSPDRDEQYFGPGTRLTVT.

The genes are TRBV7-2 and TRBJ2-1, with 7 bases fitting TRBD2. The CDR3 has 15 residues. Trimming removed 5 bases from V and 5 bases from J; junction bases left unmatched: 9. The germline gives CDR1 SGHTA, CDR2 FQGNSA. Here the CDR3 reads CASSKNRLANNEQFF. CDR3 nucleotide sequence: TGTGCCAGCAGCAAAAACCGACTAGCCAACAATGAGCAGTTCTTC.

This chain joins TRBV5-1 and TRBJ1-4; D might be TRBD2 (5 bases). The end of the DNA aligns better with TRBJ2-3, so the J call may be wrong. The CDR3 consists of 14 residues. Germline V gene data show CDR1 as SGHRS and CDR2 as YFSETQ. This CDR3 reads CASSLALGRDTQYF. The CDR3 DNA sequence: TGCGCCAGCAGCTTGGCATTGGGGAGAGATACGCAGTATTTT.

This clonotype came up a few times. This chain connects TRBV4-1 to TRBJ2-1; 10 nucleotides agree with TRBD2. The CDR3 runs 17 residues. Germline V gene lookup returns CDR1 MGHRA and CDR2 YSYEKL. J lost 0 bases, V lost 3 bases, and 5 bases had no gene match. CDR3 DNA: TGCGCCAGCAGCCAGATCCTAGCGGGAGTCTCCTACAATGAGCAGTTCTTC. Translated: CASSQILAGVSYNEQFF.

This clonotype was seen only a few times. The CDR3: CASSATTGALNTEAFF. The CDR3 DNA sequence: TGTGCCAGCAGCGCTACCACGGGAGCCCTGAACACTGAAGCTTTCTTT. The chain joins TRBV9 to TRBJ1-1; D gene ambiguous. The CDR3 contains 16 residues. Trimming removed 3 bases from V and 0 bases from J, with 15 bases in between. Germline V lookup: CDR1 SGDLS, CDR2 YYNGEE.

The chain carries TRBV20-1 and TRBJ2-1; possibly TRBD2 for D (6 bases). Germline CDR1 is DFQATT and CDR2 is SNEGSKA (reference sequence). The CDR3 loop spans 18 amino acids. V dropped 6 bases and J dropped 5 bases, with 29 bases sitting between them. CDR3 sequence: CSADLGTPGSGAHNEQFF. The DNA of the CDR3 is TGCAGTGCAGACCTGGGGACTCCCGGTAGTGGGGCCCACAATGAGCAGTTCTTC.

The chain is built from TRBV7-6 and TRBJ2-7; TRBD1 agrees at 12 bases. Germline values: CDR1 SGHVS, CDR2 FNYEAQ. The CDR3 totals 15 residues. V dropped 3 bases and J dropped 6; count of bases not matched to a gene: 6. The CDR3 here is CASSLGTGGAGEQYF. CDR3 coding DNA: TGTGCCAGCAGCTTGGGGACAGGGGGCGCCGGCGAGCAGTACTTC.

V gene TRBV10-3 combines with J gene TRBJ2-1; D may be TRBD2 (5 bases). The germline V gene encodes CDR1 ENHRY and CDR2 SYGVKD. This CDR3 spans 14 amino acids. Trimming cost V 7 bases and J 0 bases, with 10 bases left between them. The CDR3 loop is CAIMGEGSYNEQFF. The CDR3 bases are TGTGCCATCATGGGAGAGGGCTCCTACAATGAGCAGTTCTTC.

The genes are TRBV27 and TRBJ1-1; unclear D gene. CDR3 length equals 12 residues. Deletions cut 7 bases from V and 1 base from J, with 7 bases between. The germline CDR1 and CDR2 sequences are MNHEY and SMNVEV (reference sequence). Here the CDR3 reads CASKEGNTEAFF. CDR3 DNA: TGTGCCAGCAAGGAGGGGAACACTGAAGCTTTCTTT.

In its sample, this clonotype was seen a few times. The genes are TRBV29-1 and TRBJ2-1; maybe TRBD2 (5 bases). Germline V gene data show CDR1 as SQVTM and CDR2 as ANQGSEA. CDR3 size: 13 residues. V lost 7 bases to trimming and J lost 6 bases, with 16 bases between them. The CDR3 DNA is TGCAGCGCCCGCCCGCTAGCTGCCAATGAGCAGTTCTTC. Translated, it gives CSARPLAANEQFF.

This clonotype was picked up a small number of times. The gene calls are TRBV27 and TRBJ1-4; 9 nucleotides match TRBD1. CDR1 is MNHEY, CDR2 SMNVEV, per germline (reference sequence). The CDR3 is 15 residues long. The V and J ends lost 5 bases and 8 bases, in that order; junction bases with no gene match: 9. Here the CDR3 reads CASSDPGQGREKLFF. The CDR3 DNA follows: TGTGCCAGCAGTGACCCGGGACAGGGACGCGAAAAACTGTTTTTT.

This clonotype was counted a few times. This sequence joins TRBV5-1 and TRBJ2-4; 12 bases map to TRBD2. This CDR3 has 16 amino acids. V was clipped by 0 bases and J by 13 bases; unmatched bases: 11. Germline V gives CDR1 SGHRS, CDR2 YFSETQ. CDR3 in amino acids: CASSLASGRASSEQYF. The CDR3 DNA reads as TGCGCCAGCAGCTTGGCTAGCGGGAGGGCCTCAAGTGAGCAGTACTTC.

This clonotype came up a few times. The J gene is TRBJ1-2, the V gene TRBV10-3; D might be TRBD1 (5 bases). V lost 7 bases to trimming and J lost 0 bases, with 18 bases between them. The CDR3 extends over 16 amino acids. Germline lookup yields CDR1 ENHRY and CDR2 SYGVKD. The CDR3 sequence: CAITNGGQGANYGYTF. CDR3 nucleotides: TGTGCCATCACCAATGGAGGGCAGGGTGCTAACTATGGCTACACCTTC.

The chain employs TRBV4-2 and TRBJ2-1, with D uncertain. The V and J ends lost 5 bases and 8 bases respectively, with 22 bases between them. The CDR3 runs to 16 residues. Germline V gene data show CDR1 as LGHNA and CDR2 as YNFKEQ. The CDR3 here is CASSEFLTSLLYEQFF. DNA of the CDR3: TGTGCCAGCAGCGAATTTCTGACCTCCCTCCTATATGAGCAGTTCTTC.

The chain employs TRBV20-1 and TRBJ2-1, with a weak D call TRBD2 (6 bases). V lost 3 bases, J lost 5 bases, and 17 bases lay in between. The CDR3 is made up of 15 amino acids. The germline V gene encodes CDR1 DFQATT and CDR2 SNEGSKA (reference sequence). CDR3 loop: CSASAIRTKDNEQFF. CDR3 in DNA: TGCAGTGCTAGCGCAATAAGGACTAAAGACAATGAGCAGTTCTTC.

This chain links TRBV12-3 or TRBV12-4 with TRBJ2-1; tentative D call: TRBD2 (7 bases). Trimming cost V 6 bases and J 0 bases, with 18 bases left between them. This CDR3 comprises 17 residues. CDR3 region: CASSRRGAGDSYNEQFF. The DNA of the CDR3 is TGTGCCAGCAGCCGCCGGGGGGCGGGGGACTCCTACAATGAGCAGTTCTTC.

The table lists this clonotype with a few counts. For the CDR3, the DNA is TGTGCCAGCAGCTTCTTTGAGTACGAGCAGTACTTC. It yields the protein CASSFFEYEQYF. V is TRBV3-1 and J is TRBJ2-4, with D unresolved. The J call is uncertain, as TRBJ2-7 better fits the DNA end. Germline CDR1 is LGHDT and CDR2 is YNNKEL (reference sequence). The CDR3 is 12 residues long.

This rearrangement joins TRBV11-2 to TRBJ2-3, with D hard to call. V was pared by 0 bases and J by 8 bases, with 3 bases between. The CDR3 has 11 amino acids. Germline CDR1 and CDR2: SGHAT and FQNNGV. The DNA of the CDR3 is TGTGCCAGCAGCTTAGATCCTACGCAGTATTTT. Its translation: CASSLDPTQYF.

This clonotype has just a few counts. J is TRBJ1-2 and V is TRBV7-3, with TRBD1 identical over 8 bases. J gave up 7 bases and V 5 bases, and 9 bases lay outside the gene matches. This CDR3 is 14 amino acids long. CDR1 and CDR2 from the germline V gene are SGHTA and FQGTGA. DNA of the CDR3: TGTGCCAGCAGCCAATCCCAGGGGGCCGGTGGCTACACCTTC. Translation gives CASSQSQGAGGYTF.

The chain has TRBV20-1 and TRBJ2-2; D is undetermined. CDR3 size: 15 residues. Germline V lookup: CDR1 DFQATT, CDR2 SNEGSKA (reference sequence). The V gene lost 2 bases and the J gene lost 2 bases, with 12 bases spanning the gap. In nucleotides, the CDR3 is TGCAGTGCTAGATTCGCTGCCGGTAACACCGGGGAGCTGTTTTTT. It translates to CSARFAAGNTGELFF.